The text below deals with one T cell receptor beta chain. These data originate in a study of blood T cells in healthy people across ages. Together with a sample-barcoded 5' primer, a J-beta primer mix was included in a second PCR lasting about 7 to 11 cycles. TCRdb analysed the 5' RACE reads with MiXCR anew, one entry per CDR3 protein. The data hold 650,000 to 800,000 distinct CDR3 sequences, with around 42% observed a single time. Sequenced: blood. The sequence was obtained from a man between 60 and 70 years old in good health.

Here the CDR3 reads CASKSPNTDTQYF. The CDR3 coding sequence is TGCGCCAGCAAATCCCCCAACACAGATACGCAGTATTTT. This sequence joins TRBV5-1 and TRBJ2-3, with D unclear. The CDR3 loop spans 13 amino acids. V was clipped by 6 bases and J by 2 bases, with 10 bases between them. Germline V gene sequence: CDR1 SGHRS, CDR2 YFSETQ. The full variable domain, with the rest looked up from reference TRBV5-1 and TRBJ2-3, is KAGVTQTPRYLIKTRGQQVTLSCSPISGHRSVSWYQQTPGQGLQFLFEYFSETQRNKGNFPGRFSGRQFSNSRSEMNVSTLELGDSALYLCASKSPNTDTQYFGPGTRLTVL.